This TCR beta chain derives from a study of CD8 T cells in ankylosing spondylitis. The table lists this clonotype with many counts. No antigen is known for it. This CDR3 is 13 amino acids long. V lost 5 bases and J 6 bases, leaving 14 bases between the germline ends. Germline CDR1 is DFQATT and CDR2 is SNEGSKA (reference sequence). Study conclusions and caveats: Seemingly distinctive of ankylosing spondylitis blood was a TCR beta motif formed by eight highly homologous variants. The disease-linked clones had a CD8+ phenotype and low blood frequencies. Within matched ankylosing spondylitis synovial fluid, disease-linked clones were reportedly significantly enriched. Some motif variants were previously reported in reactive arthritis synovial fluid and blood.

TCRdb reprocessed the 5' RACE reads with MiXCR, giving one entry per CDR3 protein. The sample consists of about 240,000 distinct CDR3 sequences, approximately 9% of them appearing once. The V call is TRBV20-1, the J call TRBJ1-5; D is ambiguous. Input material: blood, either unsorted or a sorted T cell fraction (not recorded which). The sequence was collected from a male donor with ankylosing spondylitis or in good health (not recorded which). The CDR3 protein is CSAAYGVGQPQHF. The CDR3, as DNA: TGCAGTGCTGCTTACGGGGTGGGTCAGCCCCAGCATTTT.